A single sample is the source of the 21 T cell receptor beta chains below, sequenced in a study of T cell responses to AZD1222 COVID-19 vaccine. Generated by immunoSEQ multiplex PCR, the TCRdb table keeps only in-frame clones and is missing some. The sample comprises 130,000 to 150,000 clones, just over 90% of which are singletons, and roughly 2% rests with the top ten. The starting material was peripheral blood, obtained 28 days after the second AZD1222 dose. The source is an adult who received the AZD1222 COVID-19 vaccine.

This clone was recorded once. The chain carries TRBV7-2 and TRBJ1-1; no firm D call. The CDR3 has 14 amino acids. Trimming cost V 5 bases and J 0 bases, with 10 bases left between them. CDR1 is SGHTA and CDR2 is FQGNSA in the germline V gene. The CDR3, as DNA: TGTGCCAGCAGCCCCCCGCAGCTGAACACTGAAGCTTTCTTT. The encoded protein is CASSPPQLNTEAFF.

The chain is built from TRBV9 and TRBJ2-1, with 8 bases aligning to TRBD2. Germline trimming cut 4 bases from V and 3 bases from J; bases unmatched to any gene: 9. Germline CDR1 SGDLS, CDR2 YYNGEE. The length of the CDR3 is 16 residues. This CDR3 is CASSPGGSGNYNEQFF. CDR3 coding DNA: TGTGCCAGCAGCCCCGGGGGTAGCGGGAACTACAATGAGCAGTTCTTC.

V and J are TRBV11-3 and TRBJ2-1; 9 nucleotides align to TRBD1. This CDR3 region has 16 residues. Germline V gene data show CDR1 as SGHNT and CDR2 as YENEEA. Germline trimming cut 4 bases from V and 6 bases from J; bases unmatched to any gene: 10. As DNA, the CDR3 is TGTGCCAGCAGCTCGGGACAGGGATCGACTGGCAATGAGCAGTTCTTC. Translation gives CASSSGQGSTGNEQFF.

The genes are TRBV2 and TRBJ2-3, with TRBD2 identical over 14 bases. Trimming cost V 7 bases and J 6 bases; bases outside gene matches: 6. The CDR3 length is 15 residues. CDR1 is SNHLY and CDR2 is FYNNEI in the germline V gene. This CDR3 reads CASTRLAGGPDTQYF. The CDR3 DNA is TGTGCCAGCACCCGACTAGCGGGAGGGCCGGATACGCAGTATTTT.

This chain uses TRBV19 with TRBJ1-4; 8 bases agree with TRBD1. The germline CDR1 and CDR2 sequences are LNHDA and SQIVND (reference sequence). CDR3 length equals 15 residues. Trimming at V came to 6 bases and at J to 4 bases, leaving 7 bases not matched to a gene. The CDR3 DNA is TGTGCCAGTAGGGGCGACAGGGGTGGTAATGAAAAACTGTTTTTT. Amino acids: CASRGDRGGNEKLFF.

The J gene is TRBJ1-5, the V gene TRBV27; D not certain. The CDR3 consists of 15 residues. The germline CDR1 and CDR2 sequences are MNHEY and SMNVEV (reference sequence). The V end was cut by 8 bases, the J end by 1 base, with 15 bases between. This CDR3 is CASGSGPSSNQPQHF. The CDR3 coding sequence is TGTGCCAGCGGATCCGGACCGTCCAGCAATCAGCCCCAGCATTTT.

The chain uses TRBV10-2 and TRBJ1-1; TRBD1 aligns across 7 bases. The CDR3 loop spans 12 amino acids. Germline CDR1 is WSHSY and CDR2 is SAAADI. J gave up 4 bases and V 6 bases, and 2 bases lay outside the gene matches. CDR3: CASRGQITEAFF. The CDR3 DNA sequence: TGCGCCAGCAGGGGACAGATCACTGAAGCTTTCTTT.

The chain joins TRBV19 to TRBJ1-5, with 7 bases fitting TRBD1. In germline, CDR1 is LNHDA, CDR2 SQIVND (reference sequence). CDR3 length: 15 residues. The junction had 9 bases not matched to a gene; V was cut back by 7 bases and J by 3 bases. For the CDR3, the DNA is TGTGCCAGTATCCAGGGAGGGGGCCTCAATCAGCCCCAGCATTTT. It is translated as CASIQGGGLNQPQHF.

The sample holds a few counts of this clone. V usage is TRBV10-3 and J usage is TRBJ2-1; tentatively, D is TRBD1 or TRBD2 (5 bases each). This CDR3 has 13 residues. The germline CDR1 and CDR2 sequences are ENHRY and SYGVKD. V was trimmed by 2 bases and J by 8 bases, leaving 10 bases between them. The DNA for the CDR3 is TGTGCCATCAGTGAGGAGAGGGGTTATGAGCAGTTCTTC. Protein: CAISEERGYEQFF.

V gene TRBV5-4 combines with J gene TRBJ2-1, with no clear D. V was clipped by 3 bases and J by 4 bases, with 2 bases between them. CDR1 SGHNT and CDR2 YYREEE come from the germline V gene (reference sequence). The CDR3 has 11 residues. The chain's CDR3 is CASSSYNEQFF. DNA for the CDR3: TGTGCCAGCAGCTCTTACAATGAGCAGTTCTTC.

This chain connects TRBV15 to TRBJ1-2; D unclear. Between the trimmed V and J ends, which lost 1 base and 3 bases, there was a span of 15 bases. The CDR3 has 16 amino acids. The V gene's germline CDR1 is LNHNV and CDR2 YYDKDF (reference sequence). The CDR3 loop reads CATSRVSGREDYGYTF. The CDR3 region has the DNA TGTGCCACCAGCAGAGTATCTGGTCGGGAGGACTATGGCTACACCTTC.

The chain has TRBV5-1 and TRBJ1-6, with 8 bases lining up with TRBD1. Germline V gene lookup returns CDR1 SGHRS and CDR2 YFSETQ. The CDR3 totals 14 residues. V trimming: 4 bases; J trimming: 7 bases; junction bases outside the gene matches: 4. Here the CDR3 DNA reads TGCGCCAGCAGCCCGGGACAGGCCAATTCACCCCTCCACTTT. It is translated as CASSPGQANSPLHF.

The rearrangement links TRBV2 to TRBJ2-5, with D possibly being TRBD1 (6 bases). CDR1 is SNHLY, CDR2 FYNNEI, per germline. This CDR3 comprises 12 residues. With 7 bases removed from V and 4 bases from J, the gap between germline ends came to 10 bases. This CDR3 reads CASTGQPETQYF. CDR3 bases: TGTGCCAGCACCGGACAGCCAGAGACCCAGTACTTC.

The genes are TRBV5-8 and TRBJ2-1; D is possibly TRBD1 or TRBD2 (5 bases each). This CDR3 spans 16 amino acids. Trimming stripped 3 bases from V and 0 bases from J, with 13 bases between. Germline CDR1 and CDR2: SGHTS and YDEGEE. The CDR3 region has the DNA TGTGCCAGCAGCTCTGGGACGGCGAGCTCCTACAATGAGCAGTTCTTC. Its translation: CASSSGTASSYNEQFF.

This chain connects TRBV4-1 to TRBJ1-4; D is ambiguous. In germline, CDR1 is MGHRA, CDR2 YSYEKL. Trimming left V 0 bases short and J 0 bases short, with 11 bases between. CDR3 length: 17 amino acids. CDR3 sequence: CASSQDNAAPTNEKLFF. CDR3 sequence (DNA): TGCGCCAGCAGCCAAGACAATGCCGCTCCAACTAATGAAAAACTGTTTTTT.

V and J are TRBV7-9 and TRBJ1-4; perhaps TRBD1 as D (6 bases). The CDR3 totals 15 residues. V gave up 1 base and J gave up 5 bases, with 11 bases separating them. Germline CDR1 SEHNR, CDR2 FQNEAQ (reference sequence). The CDR3 DNA is TGTGCCAGCAGCTTAGGGGGGCGGATGAATGAAAAACTGTTTTTT. It codes for CASSLGGRMNEKLFF.

This chain uses TRBV7-8 with TRBJ1-4; D unclear. Germline V gene lookup returns CDR1 SGHVS and CDR2 FQNEAQ. This CDR3 has 15 amino acids. Between the trimmed V and J ends, which lost 1 base and 7 bases, there was a span of 13 bases. The CDR3 DNA reads as TGTGCCAGCAGCTTAGGGGCCCCATGGGGTGAAAAACTGTTTTTT. Translation gives CASSLGAPWGEKLFF.

This chain connects TRBV3-1 (or the pseudogene TRBV3-2) to TRBJ2-1; TRBD1 matches 8 bases. After removal of 5 bases from V and 7 bases from J, the junction contained 7 bases not matched to a gene. Germline V gene lookup returns CDR1 LGHDT and CDR2 YNNKEL (reference sequence). This CDR3 has 14 residues. The CDR3 DNA reads TGTGCCAGCAGCTTCCTGACAGGGGCGAATGAGCAGTTCTTC. The encoded protein is CASSFLTGANEQFF.

The chain is built from TRBV5-1 and TRBJ1-1; D is possibly TRBD1 (5 bases). Germline V gene data show CDR1 as SGHRS and CDR2 as YFSETQ. The ends were cut back, 1 base at V and 0 bases at J, with 13 bases in the middle. The CDR3 totals 16 residues. The DNA of the CDR3 is TGCGCCAGCAGCTTGTTTGGTCAGGGCCTGAACACTGAAGCTTTCTTT. It is translated as CASSLFGQGLNTEAFF. The full variable domain, rest sourced from reference TRBV5-1 and TRBJ1-1, is KAGVTQTPRYLIKTRGQQVTLSCSPISGHRSVSWYQQTPGQGLQFLFEYFSETQRNKGNFPGRFSGRQFSNSRSEMNVSTLELGDSALYLCASSLFGQGLNTEAFFGQGTRLTVV.

The V call is TRBV19, the J call TRBJ2-2; possibly TRBD1 for D (5 bases). Germline CDR1 is LNHDA and CDR2 is SQIVND (reference sequence). The ends were cut back, 1 base at V and 6 bases at J, with 12 bases in the middle. This CDR3 is built from 15 residues. This CDR3 reads CASSIGGRRSGELFF. Written as DNA, the CDR3 is TGTGCCAGTAGTATAGGGGGCAGAAGGTCCGGGGAGCTGTTTTTT.

The chain combines TRBV5-5 with TRBJ1-6; D not certain. The germline CDR1 and CDR2 sequences are SGHKS and YYEKEE (reference sequence). The germline V and J ends were trimmed by 4 bases and 1 base, with 15 bases remaining between them. This CDR3 comprises 17 residues. CDR3 in DNA: TGTGCCAGCAGCCTCGCGACCACCGGGTCCTATAATTCACCCCTCCACTTT. It yields the protein CASSLATTGSYNSPLHF.